These 19 T cell receptor beta chains came from one sample sequenced in a study of tissue T cells after allogeneic stem cell transplantation (dated by TCRdb to between 2021 and 2023). Library preparation employed the immunoSEQ multiplex PCR assay. In its TCRdb copy, this immuneACCESS table keeps in-frame sequences only and misses some clones. Where compared with another copy, unresolved V genes explain less than half of these, and the others have no known cause. This sample is represented by under 3,500 clones; about 50% of them were singletons. The ten largest make up 22% of the sample. The time point tag for this specimen amounts to: mouse harvest day 14 after allogeneic transplant. Mouse grafts consisting of 10^7 T-cell-depleted bone marrow cells combined with 10^6 splenic CD5+ T cells were administered by tail vein injection. The specimen was gut tissue. Receptors were obtained from a female BALB/c mouse given C57BL/6 T cells with graft-versus-host disease after an allogeneic hematopoietic cell transplant.

Details on this clone: The genes are named according to mouse. The sequenced part of the CDR3 DNA is TGTGCCAGCACGGGGACAGGGTATGCTGAGCAGTTC. Translated: CASTGTGYAEQF. The full CDR3 is CASTGTGYAEQFF. V is TRBV26 and J is TRBJ2-1; 9 positions match TRBD1. The CDR3 end falls 1 residue outside the read, so it is completed with the germline J gene. Trimming removed 7 bases from V and 4 bases from J; junction bases left unmatched: 2. CDR1 is KGHPV and CDR2 is FQNQEV in the germline V gene (reference sequence). The CDR3 sequence is 13 residues long.

This clone was recorded a few times. All gene names here are mouse names. The read ends 1 residue early relative to the CDR3; the germline J gene fills the gap. The chain has TRBV5 and TRBJ1-5; tentative D call: TRBD1 (5 bases). The CDR3 runs 14 residues. Germline V gene lookup returns CDR1 LGHNA and CDR2 YNLKQL (reference sequence). The germline V and J ends were trimmed by 1 base and 7 bases, with 11 bases remaining between them. The CDR3 DNA, read in part, is TGTGCCAGCAGCCAAGGCGGGGGGGGGCAGGCTCCGCTT. Amino acids: CASSQGGGGQAPL. The complete CDR3 protein is CASSQGGGGQAPLF.

This clone was observed a few times. Here the gene names and germline are mouse. The CDR3 end lies 1 residue beyond the end of the read and is filled in from the germline J gene. This sequence joins TRBV16 and TRBJ2-7, with a tentative D call TRBD2 (6 bases). V was shortened by 3 bases and J by 0 bases, with 9 bases between the two germline ends. Germline V gene data show CDR1 as SGHSA and CDR2 as FRNQAP. The CDR3 runs 14 residues. CDR3 bases read: TGTGCAAGCAGCTTGAGTGGGGGCTCCTATGAACAGTAC. Translating it yields CASSLSGGSYEQY. The whole CDR3 sequence is CASSLSGGSYEQYF. Based on the CDR3 plus reference TRBV16 and TRBJ2-7, the full variable domain is NAGVIQTPRHKVTGKGQEATLWCEPISGHSAVFWYRQTIVQGLEFLTYFRNQAPIDDSGMPKERFSAQMPNQSHSTLKIQSTQPQDSAVYLCASSLSGGSYEQYFGPGTRLTVL.

Concerning this clone itself: The listed genes are named as in mouse. The missing CDR3 end, 1 residue past where the read stops, is filled in from the germline J gene. The J gene is TRBJ2-4, the V gene TRBV26; D is perhaps TRBD1 (6 bases). The CDR3 extends over 14 amino acids. Germline CDR1 reads KGHPV; CDR2 reads FQNQEV (reference sequence). Deletions cut 5 bases from V and 0 bases from J, with 9 bases between. Here the CDR3 reads CASSNRVSQNTLYF. The part of the CDR3 DNA that was read is TGTGCCAGCAGTAACAGGGTTAGTCAAAACACCTTGTAC.

As to this clone: Genes and germline are mouse. The read is 1 residue too short to cover the CDR3 end, so that end is filled in from the germline J gene. V and J are TRBV4 and TRBJ2-4; D might be TRBD2 (6 bases). V lost 4 bases to trimming and J lost 0 bases, with 8 bases between them. The CDR3 has 14 residues. Germline values: CDR1 LGHDT, CDR2 YNNKQL (reference sequence). The sequenced part of the CDR3 DNA is TGTGCCAGCAGCTTCACTGGGAGTCAAAACACCTTGTAC. Its protein product is CASSFTGSQNTLY. In full, the CDR3 reads CASSFTGSQNTLYF.

This clone was observed a few times. The genes and germline here are from mouse. The read falls 1 residue short of the CDR3 end, and the missing part is taken from the germline J gene. The chain uses TRBV23 and TRBJ2-7; no check of the table's D call, TRBD2, against the DNA was made. The CDR3 is made up of 14 amino acids. The germline CDR1 and CDR2 sequences are KGHTA and FQNQQP. CDR3: CSSSQGTGPYEQYF. Partial CDR3 DNA: TGCTCCAGCAGTCAAGGGACTGGGCCATATGAACAGTAC.

Turning to this clone: Mouse gene names apply. The read ends 1 residue early relative to the CDR3; the germline J gene fills the gap. The chain recombines TRBV26 with TRBJ2-1, with a possible D match to TRBD1 (5 bases). V was shortened by 4 bases and J by 5 bases, with 9 bases between the two germline ends. Germline V gene lookup returns CDR1 KGHPV and CDR2 FQNQEV (reference sequence). The CDR3 consists of 13 residues. The CDR3 reads CASSPDRNAEQFF. The sequenced CDR3 bases are TGTGCCAGCAGTCCCGACAGAAATGCTGAGCAGTTC.

A note on this clone: Here the gene names and germline are mouse. The read falls 1 residue short of the CDR3 end, and the missing part is taken from the germline J gene. The chain recombines TRBV13-1 with TRBJ2-2, with TRBD2 matching over 9 bases. Per the germline V gene, CDR1 is NSHNY and CDR2 is SYGAGN. The CDR3 has 15 residues. V was pared by 3 bases and J by 0 bases, with 0 bases of the junction left unmatched. The CDR3 loop reads CASSGLGANTGQLYF. The CDR3 bases that were read are TGTGCCAGCAGTGGACTGGGGGCAAACACCGGGCAGCTCTAC.

This clone rates as large. Mouse names are used for the genes. Read sequence stops 1 residue before the CDR3 end, and the germline J gene provides the missing end. The V gene is TRBV29, the J gene TRBJ1-4, with 10 bases identical to TRBD1. Per germline, CDR1 MSHET and CDR2 SYDVDS. V was pared by 1 base and J by 1 base, with 3 bases of the junction left unmatched. The CDR3 is 17 residues long. This CDR3 reads CASSLLGDRGSNERLFF. The covered CDR3 bases are TGTGCTAGCAGTTTATTAGGGGACAGGGGTTCCAACGAAAGATTATTT.

A note on this clone: Germline and genes here are mouse. The read ends 1 residue early relative to the CDR3; the germline J gene fills the gap. The chain has TRBV26 and TRBJ2-4, with D perhaps matching TRBD2 (5 bases). Between the trimmed V and J ends, which lost 4 bases and 3 bases, there was a span of 8 bases. CDR3 size: 13 residues. Germline values: CDR1 KGHPV, CDR2 FQNQEV (reference sequence). The part of the CDR3 DNA that was read is TGTGCCAGCAGTCGGGCTGGGCAAAACACCTTGTAC. It translates to CASSRAGQNTLY. The whole CDR3 region reads CASSRAGQNTLYF.

As for this clone: Mouse names are used for the genes. Read coverage stops 1 residue before the CDR3 terminus; the germline J gene supplies the remainder. The chain couples TRBV20 to TRBJ1-2; 10 nucleotides line up with TRBD1. Germline V lookup: CDR1 GFQATS, CDR2 STVNSAI. There are 13 residues in the CDR3. The V segment lost 6 bases and the J segment 0 bases; nucleotides outside the gene matches: 1. The CDR3 DNA, read in part, is TGTGGTGCAGGGACAGGGGCAAACTCCGACTACACC. Protein product: CGAGTGANSDYT. The entire CDR3 is CGAGTGANSDYTF.

As regards this clone: The gene symbols are mouse symbols. The CDR3 end falls 1 residue outside the read, so it is completed with the germline J gene. The chain has TRBV26 and TRBJ2-5; the D is unclear. Germline CDR1 is KGHPV and CDR2 is FQNQEV (reference sequence). The V end was cut by 0 bases, the J end by 0 bases, with 7 bases between. CDR3 length equals 15 residues. The CDR3 DNA, read in part, is TGTGCCAGCAGTCTGTCCACAGTTAACCAAGACACCCAGTAC. It codes for CASSLSTVNQDTQY. The whole CDR3 sequence is CASSLSTVNQDTQYF.

As regards this clone: Gene names follow the mouse nomenclature. The CDR3 extends 1 residue past the end of the read, so its final part is completed from the germline J gene. V and J are TRBV12-2 and TRBJ2-7, with unresolved D. The germline V gene has CDR1 SGHLS and CDR2 HYDKME. This CDR3 has 11 residues. Trimming took off 1 base at V and 4 bases at J, with 4 bases between the two ends. Here the CDR3 reads CASSLTYEQYF. CDR3 DNA (partial): TGTGCCAGCTCTCTGACTTATGAACAGTAC.

With respect to this clone: These gene names are mouse names. The read stops 1 residue short of the end of the CDR3; the missing end is completed from the germline J gene. The V gene is TRBV26, the J gene TRBJ1-6; D is perhaps TRBD1 (6 bases). TRBJ1-6 is designated an ORF whose function remains uncertain. The CDR3 is 14 residues long. Per germline, CDR1 KGHPV and CDR2 FQNQEV (reference sequence). Trimming took off 6 bases at V and 4 bases at J, with 10 bases between the two ends. Incomplete CDR3 DNA: TGTGCCAGCAGCCTGGACAGATATAATTCGCCCCTCTAC. Its protein is CASSLDRYNSPLY. The whole CDR3 protein reads CASSLDRYNSPLYF.

This clone is a singleton in its sample. The germline and genes are mouse ones. Sequencing ends 1 residue short of the CDR3 end; the germline J gene provides the rest. V usage is TRBV13-1 and J usage is TRBJ1-1; 8 bases map to TRBD1. CDR3 length: 13 amino acids. Germline V gene sequence: CDR1 NSHNY, CDR2 SYGAGN. The V gene end was trimmed by 5 bases and the J gene end by 4 bases; junction bases not matched to a gene: 4. The covered CDR3 bases are TGTGCCAGCAGGGCAGGGGGCGGCACAGAAGTCTTC. It specifies CASRAGGGTEVF. The entire CDR3 sequence reads CASRAGGGTEVFF.

This clone has a handful of counts. Gene labels here are mouse ones. Read coverage stops 1 residue before the CDR3 terminus; the germline J gene supplies the remainder. This chain uses TRBV3 with TRBJ1-3; no reliable D call. Trimming removed 0 bases at V and 3 bases at J, with 0 bases between. CDR3 length: 12 residues. Germline-derived CDR1 and CDR2 are SNHLY and FYNGKV (reference sequence). The part of the CDR3 DNA that was read is TGTGCCAGCAGCTTAGCTGGAAATACGCTCTAT. Translated, it gives CASSLAGNTLY. The whole CDR3 sequence is CASSLAGNTLYF. Filled out from reference TRBV3 and TRBJ1-3, the complete variable domain reads GPKVLQIPSHQIIDMGQMVTLNCDPVSNHLYFYWYKQILGQQMEFLVNFYNGKVMEKSKLFKDQFSVERPDGSYFTLKIQPTALEDSAVYFCASSLAGNTLYFGEGSRLIVV.

This clone was seen a few times. Germline and genes here are mouse. The observed sequence ends 1 residue before the CDR3 terminus, with the missing tail filled in from the germline J gene. The chain recombines TRBV3 with TRBJ1-2; D call uncertain. Between the trimmed V and J ends, which lost 1 base and 1 base, there was a span of 4 bases. The CDR3 contains 13 residues. Looked up from germline, CDR1 is SNHLY and CDR2 is FYNGKV (reference sequence). CDR3 in amino acids: CASSLGGNSDYTF. The CDR3 DNA, read in part, is TGTGCCAGCAGCTTAGGGGGAAACTCCGACTACACC.

With respect to this clone: The gene names here belong to mouse. Read data end 1 residue before the CDR3 end; the end is taken from the germline J gene. The V gene is TRBV26, the J gene TRBJ1-4, with D tentatively TRBD1 (5 bases). The CDR3 is made up of 15 amino acids. The germline V gene encodes CDR1 KGHPV and CDR2 FQNQEV (reference sequence). V lost 4 bases to trimming and J lost 0 bases, with 9 bases between them. The CDR3 spells CASSPPGLSNERLFF. CDR3 bases read: TGTGCCAGCAGTCCCCCAGGGCTTTCCAACGAAAGATTATTT.

This clone was counted once. Gene names are the mouse ones. The CDR3 end lies 1 residue beyond the end of the read and is filled in from the germline J gene. This sample also contains other DNA sequences that code for the same CDR3. The V and J genes are TRBV26 and TRBJ1-1; D ambiguous. CDR1 is KGHPV and CDR2 is FQNQEV in the germline V gene (reference sequence). This CDR3 comprises 11 residues. Trimming shortened V by 4 bases and J by 1 base, and 1 base separated the two germline ends. CDR3 DNA, as far as it was read: TGTGCCAGCAGTCAAAACACAGAAGTCTTC. This gives the protein CASSQNTEVF. The CDR3, in full, reads CASSQNTEVFF.